This T cell receptor (beta chain) is drawn from a study of blood T cell repertoires in COVID-19. Study information: Sample material is recorded as cDNA or gDNA derived from T cells, B-cell-depleted T cells, or PBMCs.

V shed 0 bases and J 1 base; nucleotides not matched to a gene: 4. The length of the CDR3 is 17 residues. Germline CDR1 LGHNA, CDR2 YNFKEQ. Clones were read by immunoSEQ multiplex PCR, and TCRdb kept only the in-frame ones, dropping some. This sample carries about 65,000 clones, 60% to 85% of them seen once, and the ten largest clones take less than 35%. This receptor was obtained from a human donor in a cohort sampled during active COVID-19. The chain employs TRBV4-2 and TRBJ1-1; TRBD1 matches 11 bases. The sequencing sample was made of peripheral blood. The CDR3 sequence is CASSQDVGQGANTEAFF. The CDR3 region has the DNA TGTGCCAGCAGCCAAGATGTAGGACAGGGGGCGAACACTGAAGCTTTCTTT.